Shown below are 30 T cell receptor beta chains from a single sample sequenced in a study of T cells of healthy individuals. MiXCR was run by TCRdb on the 5' RACE reads, yielding one entry per CDR3 protein. The repertoire includes some 82,000 distinct CDR3 sequences, approximately 5.4% of them detected once, and around 8% sits in the top ten. The receptors derive from a female donor in good health.

The sample holds many counts of this clonotype. The V call is TRBV15, the J call TRBJ2-1, with D possibly being TRBD1 or TRBD2 (5 bases each). The ends were cut back, 0 bases at V and 8 bases at J, with 29 bases in the middle. The CDR3 runs to 20 residues. CDR1 and CDR2 from the germline V gene are LNHNV and YYDKDF (reference sequence). The CDR3 nucleotides read TGTGCCACCAGCAGAGATAATGGTGTGTTCCAGGGACCTATCTTCCATGAGCAGTTCTTC. It encodes CATSRDNGVFQGPIFHEQFF.

This clonotype was counted ten times or more. The chain links TRBV28 to TRBJ2-7, with 9 nucleotides matching TRBD1. CDR1 and CDR2 from the germline V gene are MDHEN and SYDVKM. The trim removed 5 bases at V and 2 bases at J, leaving 4 bases unmatched. The CDR3 has 14 residues. In DNA form, the CDR3 reads TGTGCCAGCAGTAGGGACAGGGTAACCTACGAGCAGTACTTC. Its protein is CASSRDRVTYEQYF.

In its sample, this clonotype was seen many times. The chain combines TRBV7-2 with TRBJ1-3; D gene unclear. Germline V lookup: CDR1 SGHTA, CDR2 FQGNSA. The V end was cut by 1 base, the J end by 1 base, with 11 bases between. The CDR3 loop spans 16 amino acids. CDR3 residues: CASSLVGRVSGNTIYF. The DNA of the CDR3 is TGTGCCAGCAGCTTAGTCGGAAGGGTATCTGGAAACACCATATATTTT.

This clonotype was counted between two and nine times. The chain couples TRBV12-3 or TRBV12-4 to TRBJ1-1, with D tentatively TRBD1 (5 bases). The germline V and J ends were trimmed by 5 bases and 4 bases, with 17 bases remaining between them. The CDR3 contains 15 residues. The CDR3 is CASSPQWGTITEAFF. The CDR3 region has the DNA TGTGCCAGCAGTCCGCAGTGGGGGACGATCACTGAAGCTTTCTTT.

Only a few counts were recorded for this clonotype. The V and J genes are TRBV12-3 or TRBV12-4 and TRBJ2-4, with a tentative D call TRBD2 (5 bases). Trimming took 5 bases from V and 11 from J, leaving 25 bases between them. The CDR3 is 16 amino acids. This CDR3 is CASSLGLSGGRTVQYF. DNA of the CDR3: TGTGCCAGCAGTCTCGGACTCTCGGGCGGCCGAACCGTTCAGTACTTC.

This chain links TRBV2 with TRBJ2-7; a weak D match, TRBD2 (6 bases). The CDR3 extends over 12 amino acids. Germline-derived CDR1 and CDR2 are SNHLY and FYNNEI. The V end was cut by 4 bases, the J end by 6 bases, with 10 bases between. The CDR3 loop is CASSAEGPEQYF. The CDR3 DNA sequence: TGTGCCAGCAGTGCGGAGGGGCCCGAGCAGTACTTC. The complete variable domain, with remaining parts taken from reference TRBV2 and TRBJ2-7, reads EPEVTQTPSHQVTQMGQEVILRCVPISNHLYFYWYRQILGQKVEFLVSFYNNEISEKSEIFDDQFSVERPDGSNFTLKIRSTKLEDSAMYFCASSAEGPEQYFGPGTRLTVT.

This clonotype occurred many times. The rearrangement uses TRBV28 and TRBJ1-2; 9 bases line up with TRBD1. The germline gives CDR1 MDHEN, CDR2 SYDVKM. The CDR3 has 12 amino acids. Losses at the gene ends were 6 bases for V and 6 bases for J; bases not matched to a gene: 2. The CDR3 DNA sequence: TGTGCCAGCAGCCGACAGGGGGATGGCTACACCTTC. Its translation is CASSRQGDGYTF.

The J gene is TRBJ2-2, the V gene TRBV7-2, with D uncertain. This CDR3 has 15 residues. With 0 bases removed from V and 3 bases from J, the gap between germline ends came to 8 bases. Germline V gene sequence: CDR1 SGHTA, CDR2 FQGNSA. This CDR3 reads CASSLAKVDTGELFF. The CDR3 DNA follows: TGTGCCAGCAGCTTAGCAAAGGTGGACACCGGGGAGCTGTTTTTT. The full variable domain, with the rest looked up from reference TRBV7-2 and TRBJ2-2, is GAGVSQSPSNKVTEKGKDVELRCDPISGHTALYWYRQSLGQGLEFLIYFQGNSAPDKSGLPSDRFSAERTGGSVSTLTIQRTQQEDSAVYLCASSLAKVDTGELFFGEGSRLTVL.

There are many counts of this clonotype. The CDR3 sequence is CASSVAEQYQETQYF. Here the CDR3 DNA reads TGTGCCAGCAGCGTAGCTGAACAGTACCAAGAGACCCAGTACTTC. The chain has TRBV9 and TRBJ2-5; no clear D gene. The CDR3 length is 15 residues. V was pared by 0 bases and J by 0 bases, with 9 bases between. Germline V gene sequence: CDR1 SGDLS, CDR2 YYNGEE.

This clonotype has at least ten counts. This sequence joins TRBV20-1 and TRBJ2-7; D unclear. In germline, CDR1 is DFQATT, CDR2 SNEGSKA (reference sequence). This CDR3 region has 15 residues. V gave up 0 bases and J gave up 7 bases, with 19 bases separating them. The CDR3 here is CSARDFKGRQWEQYF. CDR3 bases: TGCAGTGCTAGAGATTTTAAGGGCCGGCAATGGGAGCAGTACTTC.

To note about this clonotype: A read error may explain this, as a much larger clone is one base away. The chain employs TRBV7-2 and TRBJ1-1; D may be TRBD1 (5 bases). This CDR3 contains 14 residues. Trimming removed 7 bases at V and 5 bases at J, with 17 bases between. CDR1 is SGHTA, CDR2 FQGNSA, per germline. The CDR3 nucleotides are TGTGCCAGCAACTCCTCGCCAGGGCAAACTGAAGCTTTCTTT. Its protein is CASNSSPGQTEAFF.

This clonotype was counted ten times or more. At one end the junction does not follow the germline gene, possibly because of a read error. The rearrangement joins TRBV6-1 to TRBJ2-7; 12 bases map to TRBD2. CDR1 is MNHNS and CDR2 is SASEGT in the germline V gene. This CDR3 spans 15 amino acids. The CDR3 region is CASSQTSGSSHEQYF. The DNA for the CDR3 is TGTGCCAGCAGCCAGACTAGCGGGAGCTCCCACGAGCAGTACTTC.

The V and J genes are TRBV11-2 and TRBJ2-1; possible D gene TRBD2, 5 bases. Germline V CDR1 and CDR2: SGHAT, FQNNGV. The length of the CDR3 is 12 residues. Trimming took 5 bases from V and 15 from J, leaving 17 bases between them. In nucleotides, the CDR3 is TGTGCCAGCAGCAAGGAGGTGGACCCTCCGTTCTTC. Protein: CASSKEVDPPFF.

This clonotype was detected a few times. The chain uses TRBV4-1 and TRBJ1-1, with TRBD1 as a possible D gene (5 bases). Per germline, CDR1 MGHRA and CDR2 YSYEKL. The CDR3 extends over 14 amino acids. The V end lost 7 bases, the J end lost 4 bases, and 16 bases lay between the germline ends. Here the CDR3 reads CASNPRGGPTEAFF. The CDR3 coding sequence is TGCGCCAGCAACCCTAGGGGAGGGCCCACTGAAGCTTTCTTT.

This clonotype occurred many times. The chain couples TRBV4-1 to TRBJ1-2, with D tentatively TRBD1 (6 bases). The germline V and J ends were trimmed by 5 bases and 0 bases, with 19 bases remaining between them. CDR1 MGHRA and CDR2 YSYEKL come from the germline V gene. The CDR3 totals 17 residues. Here the CDR3 DNA reads TGCGCCAGCAGCGCACGAACCGGGACACACTCTAACTATGGCTACACCTTC. Encoded protein: CASSARTGTHSNYGYTF.

This clonotype was observed many times. This chain connects TRBV9 to TRBJ1-3; D perhaps matches TRBD1 (6 bases). In germline, CDR1 is SGDLS, CDR2 YYNGEE. V lost 0 bases and J 4 bases, leaving 17 bases between the germline ends. This CDR3 is built from 17 residues. In nucleotides, the CDR3 is TGTGCCAGCAGCGTAGATTCGATGGGGGCGCAGGGAAACACCATATATTTT. The encoded protein is CASSVDSMGAQGNTIYF. The full variable domain, completed using reference TRBV9 and TRBJ1-3, is DSGVTQTPKHLITATGQRVTLRCSPRSGDLSVYWYQQSLDQGLQFLIQYYNGEERAKGNILERFSAQQFPDLHSELNLSSLELGDSALYFCASSVDSMGAQGNTIYFGEGSWLTVV.

This clonotype was recorded at least ten times. This chain links TRBV27 with TRBJ2-2; maybe TRBD2 (5 bases). The CDR3 has 14 residues. Germline V lookup: CDR1 MNHEY, CDR2 SMNVEV (reference sequence). Deletions cut 3 bases from V and 8 bases from J, with 13 bases between. The CDR3 is CASSFLGVSGELFF. DNA for the CDR3: TGTGCCAGCAGTTTCCTCGGGGTATCGGGGGAGCTGTTTTTT.

At least ten counts were recorded for this clonotype. The rearrangement uses TRBV12-3 or TRBV12-4 and TRBJ2-1; TRBD2 matches 9 bases. V gave up 5 bases and J gave up 6 bases; unmatched junction bases: 5. The CDR3 is made up of 14 amino acids. CDR3 amino acids: CASSLSGSGNEQFF. CDR3 nucleotides: TGTGCCAGCAGTCTTAGCGGGAGCGGCAATGAGCAGTTCTTC.

The table lists this clonotype with many counts. This chain links TRBV7-9 with TRBJ1-4; D ambiguous. The length of the CDR3 is 15 residues. CDR1 and CDR2 (germline): SEHNR, FQNEAQ (reference sequence). Trimming cost V 1 base and J 4 bases, with 10 bases left between them. The CDR3 loop is CASSLGPARNEKLFF. The DNA of the CDR3 is TGTGCCAGCAGCTTAGGGCCAGCCCGTAATGAAAAACTGTTTTTT.

At least ten counts were recorded for this clonotype. The chain employs TRBV4-3 and TRBJ2-2; no reliable D call. Germline V gene lookup returns CDR1 LGHNA and CDR2 YSLEER. The V and J ends lost 0 bases and 1 base respectively, with 6 bases between them. The CDR3 runs 15 residues. CDR3 DNA sequence: TGCGCCAGCAGCCAAGAGGCAGGGAACACCGGGGAGCTGTTTTTT. It is translated as CASSQEAGNTGELFF.

This clonotype appeared many times. The chain has TRBV12-3 or TRBV12-4 and TRBJ2-7; D could derive from TRBD1 or TRBD2 (5 bases each). The V and J ends lost 4 bases and 4 bases respectively, with 11 bases between them. This CDR3 contains 13 residues. For the CDR3, the DNA is TGTGCCAGCAGTTGGGACCGCGATTACGAGCAGTACTTC. Translating gives CASSWDRDYEQYF.

This clonotype has at least ten counts. This chain joins TRBV6-5 and TRBJ1-1; TRBD1 matches 8 bases. The CDR3 has 13 residues. Trimming removed 5 bases from V and 6 bases from J; junction bases left unmatched: 5. Germline V CDR1 and CDR2: MNHEY, SVGAGI. CDR3 residues: CASSKQGASEAFF. CDR3 DNA sequence: TGTGCCAGCAGTAAGCAGGGGGCCTCTGAAGCTTTCTTT.

This clonotype has at least ten counts. The V gene is TRBV20-1, the J gene TRBJ2-7; tentatively, D is TRBD1 or TRBD2 (5 bases each). V was trimmed by 1 base and J by 5 bases, leaving 21 bases between them. The CDR3 contains 16 residues. In germline, CDR1 is DFQATT, CDR2 SNEGSKA (reference sequence). CDR3 in amino acids: CSARVHRDPHFHEQYF. CDR3 bases: TGCAGTGCTAGAGTTCATAGGGACCCTCATTTCCACGAGCAGTACTTC.

The chain couples TRBV7-2 to TRBJ1-5; D perhaps matches TRBD1 (5 bases). The V end was cut by 1 base, the J end by 4 bases, with 11 bases between. Germline CDR1 SGHTA, CDR2 FQGNSA. The CDR3 runs to 15 residues. CDR3: CASSLGGRENQPQHF. The CDR3 nucleotides read TGTGCCAGCAGCTTAGGAGGCAGGGAGAATCAGCCCCAGCATTTT.

This clonotype was recorded at least ten times. The chain carries TRBV7-9 and TRBJ1-2; TRBD1 matches at 8 bases. The CDR3 runs 15 residues. Germline trimming cut 2 bases from V and 7 bases from J; bases unmatched to any gene: 9. From germline, CDR1 is SEHNR and CDR2 FQNEAQ (reference sequence). The CDR3 nucleotides read TGTGCCAGCAGCTTATCCGGCAGGGGGCTTGGTGGCTACACCTTC. Translated: CASSLSGRGLGGYTF.

There are many counts of this clonotype. This chain uses TRBV19 with TRBJ2-1; D gene uncertain. The CDR3 has 11 residues. CDR1 LNHDA and CDR2 SQIVND come from the germline V gene (reference sequence). V was shortened by 7 bases and J by 6 bases, with 7 bases between the two germline ends. The DNA of the CDR3 is TGTGCCAGTACGGCCTTCAATGAGCAGTTCTTC. It specifies CASTAFNEQFF.

This clonotype was counted at least ten times. The gene calls are TRBV20-1 and TRBJ2-7; 9 bases are shared with TRBD2. The J segment lost 2 bases and the V segment lost 2 bases, leaving 10 bases of the junction unmatched. The CDR3 covers 16 residues. Germline-derived CDR1 and CDR2 are DFQATT and SNEGSKA (reference sequence). CDR3 residues: CSARPKAGGPPYEQYF. The CDR3 DNA follows: TGCAGTGCTAGACCAAAAGCGGGAGGCCCACCCTACGAGCAGTACTTC.

This clonotype has only a few counts. The chain is built from TRBV5-1 and TRBJ2-1; 7 bases match TRBD1. The CDR3 sequence is 16 residues long. Germline values: CDR1 SGHRS, CDR2 YFSETQ. J gave up 4 bases and V 1 base, and 8 bases lay outside the gene matches. The CDR3 here is CASSLRPRGRYNEQFF. The CDR3 bases are TGCGCCAGCAGCTTGCGGCCGAGGGGGCGATACAATGAGCAGTTCTTC.

This chain joins TRBV2 and TRBJ2-3, with D hard to call. V lost 5 bases, J lost 5 bases, and 14 bases lay in between. The CDR3 has 14 residues. Germline-derived CDR1 and CDR2 are SNHLY and FYNNEI. The CDR3 sequence is CASSLEYQRDTQYF. The CDR3 DNA sequence: TGTGCCAGCAGTCTTGAATATCAGAGAGATACGCAGTATTTT. The variable domain in full, with the rest retrieved from reference TRBV2 and TRBJ2-3, is EPEVTQTPSHQVTQMGQEVILRCVPISNHLYFYWYRQILGQKVEFLVSFYNNEISEKSEIFDDQFSVERPDGSNFTLKIRSTKLEDSAMYFCASSLEYQRDTQYFGPGTRLTVL.

This clonotype was found many times. This chain uses TRBV27 with TRBJ2-2; D uncertain. The ends were cut back, 6 bases at V and 4 bases at J, with 9 bases in the middle. The CDR3 sequence is 13 residues long. Germline CDR1 MNHEY, CDR2 SMNVEV (reference sequence). CDR3 sequence: CASRGHPTGELFF. The CDR3 DNA sequence: TGTGCCAGCAGGGGTCACCCCACCGGGGAGCTGTTTTTT.